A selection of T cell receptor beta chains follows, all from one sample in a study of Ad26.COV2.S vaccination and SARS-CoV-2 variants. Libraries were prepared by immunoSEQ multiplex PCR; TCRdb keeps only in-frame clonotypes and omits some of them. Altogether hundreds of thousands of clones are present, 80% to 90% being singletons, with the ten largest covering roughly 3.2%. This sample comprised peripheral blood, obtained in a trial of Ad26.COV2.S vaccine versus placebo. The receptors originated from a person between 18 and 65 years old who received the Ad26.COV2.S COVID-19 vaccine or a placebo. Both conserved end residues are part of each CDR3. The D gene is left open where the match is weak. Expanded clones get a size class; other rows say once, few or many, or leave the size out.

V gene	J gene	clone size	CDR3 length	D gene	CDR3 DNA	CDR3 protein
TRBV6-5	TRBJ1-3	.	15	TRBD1	TGTGCCAGCCGCAGGGGGCTCAACTCTGGAAACACCATATATTTT	CASRRGLNSGNTIYF
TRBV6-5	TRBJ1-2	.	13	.	TGTGCCAGCAGTTTTGAAGGGGTGAGAGGCTACACCTTC	CASSFEGVRGYTF
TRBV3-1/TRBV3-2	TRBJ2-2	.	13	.	TGTGCCAGCAGCCCCGGGGCAGCCGGGGAGCTGTTTTTT	CASSPGAAGELFF
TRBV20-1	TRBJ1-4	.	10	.	TGCAGTGCCGAAAATGAAAAACTGTTTTTT	CSAENEKLFF
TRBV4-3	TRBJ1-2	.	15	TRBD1	TGCGCCAGCAGCAAATCGACAGGGGGAGGAAATGGCTACACCTTC	CASSKSTGGGNGYTF
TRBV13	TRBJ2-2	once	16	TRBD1	TGTGCCAGCAGCTTAGCCCTCGGACAGGGGGCCGGGGAGCTGTTTTTT	CASSLALGQGAGELFF
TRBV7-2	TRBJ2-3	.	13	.	TGTGCCAGCAGCTTAGACCGCACAGATACGCAGTATTTT	CASSLDRTDTQYF
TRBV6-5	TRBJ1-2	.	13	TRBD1	TGTGCCAGCAGTCCACAGGGGTTGGGTGGCTACACCTTC	CASSPQGLGGYTF
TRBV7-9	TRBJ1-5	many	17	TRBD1	TGTGCCAGCAGTAAGGGGGCAGGGGGAAGTGGCAATCAGCCCCAGCATTTT	CASSKGAGGSGNQPQHF
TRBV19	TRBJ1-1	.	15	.	TGTGCCAGTAGTAATCACAGGGTTAGGGCCACTGAAGCTTTCTTT	CASSNHRVRATEAFF
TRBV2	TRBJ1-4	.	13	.	TGTGCCAGCTCCCCCCGGGGAAAGGAAAAACTGTTTTTT	CASSPRGKEKLFF
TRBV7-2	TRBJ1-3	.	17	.	TGTGCCAGCAGCTTACTGATTCAGGGAAGCTCTGGAAACACCATATATTTT	CASSLLIQGSSGNTIYF
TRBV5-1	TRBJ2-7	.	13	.	TGCGCCAGCAGCTTGCCGCCCGGCCACGAGCAGTACTTC	CASSLPPGHEQYF
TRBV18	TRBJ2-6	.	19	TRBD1	TGTGCCAGCTCACCCTTGATATATACAGGGGACTCTGGGGCCAACGTCCTGACTTTC	CASSPLIYTGDSGANVLTF
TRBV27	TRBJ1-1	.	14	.	TGTGCCAGCAGTTTACGTCAGATGAACACTGAAGCTTTCTTT	CASSLRQMNTEAFF
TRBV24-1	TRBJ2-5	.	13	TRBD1	TGTGCCACCGGGACAGGGGTTGAAGAGACCCAGTACTTC	CATGTGVEETQYF
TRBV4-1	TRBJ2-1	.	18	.	TGCGCCAGCAGCCAAGGGCCCCGGGGGCAGTCTCGCTACAATGAGCAGTTCTTC	CASSQGPRGQSRYNEQFF
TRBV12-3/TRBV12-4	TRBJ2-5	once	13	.	TGTGCCAGCAGTTTAGGGGGAGGAGAGACCCAGTACTTC	CASSLGGGETQYF
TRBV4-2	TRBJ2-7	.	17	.	TGTGCCAGCAGCCAAGATTCTATAGGCTTAAGTGGCTACGAGCAGTACTTC	CASSQDSIGLSGYEQYF
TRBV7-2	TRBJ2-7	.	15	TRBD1	TGTGCCAGCAGCTCTAGGGGGCAAACCTCCTACGAGCAGTACTTC	CASSSRGQTSYEQYF
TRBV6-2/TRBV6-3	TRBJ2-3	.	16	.	TGTGCCAGCAGTCGCCCCCCGAACAGGTTCCCAGATACGCAGTATTTT	CASSRPPNRFPDTQYF
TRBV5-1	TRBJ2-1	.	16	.	TGCGCCAGCACCTGGGGGGAAGCTAGAGGTAGCAATGAGCAGTTCTTC	CASTWGEARGSNEQFF
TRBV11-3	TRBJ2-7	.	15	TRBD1	TGTGCCAGCAGCTTAGGCGGACAGGAAAACTACGAGCAGTACTTC	CASSLGGQENYEQYF
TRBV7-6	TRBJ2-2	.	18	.	TGTGCCAGCAGCTTAAATCCCCGCGGGTTTTTGGGTACCGGGGAGCTGTTTTTT	CASSLNPRGFLGTGELFF
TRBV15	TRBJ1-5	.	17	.	TGTGCCACCAGCAGAGATGGTCAATTTTATAGCAATCAGCCCCAGCATTTT	CATSRDGQFYSNQPQHF
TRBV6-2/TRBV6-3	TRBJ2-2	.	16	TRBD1	TGTGCCAGCAGTTCCCCGGGACAGGGGGTCACCGGGGAGCTGTTTTTT	CASSSPGQGVTGELFF